This passage covers 26 T cell receptor beta chains from one sample sequenced in a study of blood T cells in healthy people across ages (dated by TCRdb to about 2015). Library method: 5' RACE. TCRdb records Illumina HiSeq 2500 as the sequencer. The second PCR ran for roughly 7 to 12 cycles and used a J-beta primer mix along with a sample-barcoded 5' primer. The public reads were reanalyzed by TCRdb: fastp trimming at Q25, MiXCR alignment, in-frame beta chains only. Here each entry gathers all rows of one CDR3 protein and keeps the most common genes and DNA. This sample has over a million distinct CDR3 sequences in its table, and more than 40% of those were observed once. Approximately 17% of the sample belongs to the ten largest clones. Sequencing used blood. Receptors were obtained from a woman aged 60 to 75 in good health.

This clonotype was recorded at least ten times. This sequence joins TRBV11-1 and TRBJ2-1; 14 bases are a match to TRBD2. V dropped 4 bases and J dropped 8; count of bases not matched to a gene: 13. CDR3 length equals 18 residues. Per germline, CDR1 SGHAT and CDR2 FQDESV (reference sequence). CDR3 sequence reads: CASSSNGGLAGEGYEQFF. The CDR3 DNA is TGTGCCAGCAGCTCGAACGGGGGACTAGCGGGAGAGGGCTATGAGCAGTTCTTC.

This clonotype was detected only a few times. The rearrangement links TRBV20-1 to TRBJ2-7, with D unresolved. This CDR3 region has 15 residues. V gave up 0 bases and J gave up 4 bases, with 16 bases separating them. Germline V CDR1 and CDR2: DFQATT, SNEGSKA (reference sequence). Here the CDR3 reads CSARDRAIQIYEQYF. The CDR3 DNA is TGCAGTGCTAGAGATCGGGCTATTCAAATTTACGAGCAGTACTTC.

The chain couples TRBV19 to TRBJ1-2; 7 bases match TRBD1. The CDR3 sequence is 14 residues long. Germline CDR1 LNHDA, CDR2 SQIVND (reference sequence). V was pared by 10 bases and J by 7 bases, with 15 bases of the junction left unmatched. The CDR3 spells CATTDREWIRGYTF. DNA of the CDR3: TGTGCCACTACCGACAGGGAATGGATCCGTGGCTACACCTTC.

This clonotype occurred a few times. The rearrangement links TRBV28 to TRBJ2-7; the D gene is possibly TRBD2 (6 bases). The CDR3 runs to 13 residues. The germline V gene encodes CDR1 MDHEN and CDR2 SYDVKM. Trimming took off 3 bases at V and 5 bases at J, with 11 bases between the two ends. CDR3 amino acids: CASSLAGSHEQYF. CDR3 sequence (DNA): TGTGCCAGCAGTTTGGCGGGGTCCCACGAGCAGTACTTC. Supplemented by reference TRBV28 and TRBJ2-7, the full variable domain reads DVKVTQSSRYLVKRTGEKVFLECVQDMDHENMFWYRQDPGLGLRLIYFSYDVKMKEKGDIPEGYSVSREKKERFSLILESASTNQTSMYLCASSLAGSHEQYFGPGTRLTVT.

This clonotype occurred a few times. The V gene is TRBV20-1, the J gene TRBJ2-3; 7 nucleotides agree with TRBD2. The CDR3 has 14 amino acids. Germline CDR1 is DFQATT and CDR2 is SNEGSKA (reference sequence). V gave up 5 bases and J gave up 1 base; unmatched junction bases: 6. The CDR3 DNA sequence: TGCAGTGCTTCGGGACTATTCGGCACAGATACGCAGTATTTT. Protein product: CSASGLFGTDTQYF.

The rearrangement uses TRBV20-1 and TRBJ2-2; unclear D gene. This CDR3 is built from 16 residues. Trimming shortened V by 0 bases and J by 1 base, and 12 bases separated the two germline ends. CDR1 DFQATT and CDR2 SNEGSKA come from the germline V gene (reference sequence). The CDR3 DNA follows: TGCAGTGCTAGAGATCCCGGCAGGAGGAACACCGGGGAGCTGTTTTTT. This translates into CSARDPGRRNTGELFF.

The V gene is TRBV5-1, the J gene TRBJ2-1; TRBD1 agrees at 7 bases. The ends lost 4 bases at V and 2 bases at J; junction bases unmatched: 6. Germline V gene data show CDR1 as SGHRS and CDR2 as YFSETQ. The CDR3 contains 15 residues. The CDR3 nucleotides are TGCGCCAGCAGCAGGACAGGTGTCCCCTACAATGAGCAGTTCTTC. Translation: CASSRTGVPYNEQFF. Full variable domain (outside the CDR3, taken from reference TRBV5-1 and TRBJ2-1): KAGVTQTPRYLIKTRGQQVTLSCSPISGHRSVSWYQQTPGQGLQFLFEYFSETQRNKGNFPGRFSGRQFSNSRSEMNVSTLELGDSALYLCASSRTGVPYNEQFFGPGTRLTVL.

The genes are TRBV11-2 and TRBJ2-5; D perhaps matches TRBD2 (6 bases). From germline, CDR1 is SGHAT and CDR2 FQNNGV. The V end lost 11 bases, the J end lost 0 bases, and 13 bases lay between the germline ends. The CDR3 contains 13 residues. The CDR3 sequence: CASHGGDQETQYF. The CDR3 DNA reads TGTGCCTCTCACGGCGGGGACCAAGAGACCCAGTACTTC.

This clonotype was recorded many times. V and J are TRBV4-2 and TRBJ2-7; D possibly corresponds to TRBD2 (5 bases). Germline V gene lookup returns CDR1 LGHNA and CDR2 YNFKEQ. Between the trimmed V and J ends, which lost 10 bases and 0 bases, there was a span of 16 bases. The CDR3 runs to 14 residues. CDR3 bases: TGTGCCACCTCCTTGGGAGAGGGCTCCTACGAGCAGTACTTC. Its translation: CATSLGEGSYEQYF.

The chain couples TRBV25-1 to TRBJ2-1, with D possibly being TRBD2 (7 bases). V was cut by 4 bases and J by 9 bases, with 16 bases left in between. CDR1 and CDR2 from the germline V gene are MGHDK and SYGVNS. The CDR3 contains 14 residues. The CDR3 DNA sequence: TGTGCCAGCAGTGGATCCCAGGGGAGGGGTGAGCAGTTCTTC. Translating it yields CASSGSQGRGEQFF.

The gene calls are TRBV6-5 and TRBJ1-2; 8 positions match TRBD1. Unmatched junction bases numbered 8, after V lost 2 bases and J lost 9 bases. Germline values: CDR1 MNHEY, CDR2 SVGAGI. CDR3 length: 14 amino acids. The DNA for the CDR3 is TGTGCCAGCAGTTACCGGACAGGGCTTGGTAGCTACACCTTC. Its protein is CASSYRTGLGSYTF.

V is TRBV5-6 and J is TRBJ2-1, with TRBD2 matching over 14 bases. CDR1 is SGHDT, CDR2 YYEEEE, per germline. Trimming at V came to 4 bases and at J to 9 bases, leaving 9 bases not matched to a gene. The CDR3 runs to 16 residues. In DNA, the CDR3 is TGTGCCAGCAGCACGAGACTAGCGGGAGGGCCGCGTGAGCAGTTCTTC. Amino acid sequence: CASSTRLAGGPREQFF.

The DNA for the CDR3 is TGTGCCAGCAGTGAAGCTAGCCCAGGCACCGGGGAGCTGTTTTTT. Translation gives CASSEASPGTGELFF. The rearrangement uses TRBV6-1 and TRBJ2-2; D is unclear. Trimming removed 0 bases at V and 4 bases at J, with 9 bases between. The V gene's germline CDR1 is MNHNS and CDR2 SASEGT. The CDR3 is 15 amino acids.

This clonotype was found once. The gene calls are TRBV12-3 or TRBV12-4 and TRBJ2-7; 9 bases align to TRBD1. The V gene end was trimmed by 8 bases and the J gene end by 5 bases; junction bases not matched to a gene: 10. The CDR3 has 14 residues. The CDR3 protein is CASSHGDRADEQYF. In nucleotides, the CDR3 is TGTGCCAGCTCTCATGGGGACAGGGCCGACGAGCAGTACTTC.

The rearrangement uses TRBV9 and TRBJ1-4; 9 nucleotides match TRBD1. The CDR3 loop spans 15 amino acids. Losses at the gene ends were 3 bases for V and 8 bases for J; bases not matched to a gene: 8. Germline V gives CDR1 SGDLS, CDR2 YYNGEE. For the CDR3, the DNA is TGTGCCAGCAGCGCGCCGGGACAGGGAGGGGAAAAACTGTTTTTT. Its protein is CASSAPGQGGEKLFF.

V usage is TRBV3-1 and J usage is TRBJ2-1; D not certain. CDR1 and CDR2 (germline): LGHDT, YNNKEL (reference sequence). V lost 1 base, J lost 8 bases, and 6 bases lay in between. The CDR3 runs to 12 residues. The CDR3 protein is CASSQVRHEQFF. The DNA for the CDR3 is TGTGCCAGCAGCCAAGTCAGGCATGAGCAGTTCTTC.

This clonotype was picked up a small number of times. The gene calls are TRBV5-1 and TRBJ2-1; D gene ambiguous. The CDR3 length is 14 residues. V dropped 4 bases and J dropped 0 bases, with 8 bases sitting between them. CDR1 is SGHRS, CDR2 YFSETQ, per germline. Written as DNA, the CDR3 is TGCGCCAGCAGCGCCAAAGGCTCCTACAATGAGCAGTTCTTC. Residues: CASSAKGSYNEQFF.

This chain joins TRBV2 and TRBJ2-6; the D gene is possibly TRBD1 (6 bases). Germline V gene lookup returns CDR1 SNHLY and CDR2 FYNNEI. Trimming removed 3 bases at V and 0 bases at J, with 15 bases between. The CDR3 covers 18 residues. CDR3 sequence (DNA): TGTGCCAGCAGTGACTGGAGACAGGAACACTCTGGGGCCAACGTCCTGACTTTC. Residues: CASSDWRQEHSGANVLTF.

The sample holds a few counts of this clonotype. This sequence joins TRBV14 and TRBJ1-1; 10 nucleotides line up with TRBD1. Germline lookup yields CDR1 SGHDN and CDR2 FVKESK. This CDR3 has 17 residues. V was clipped by 2 bases and J by 1 base; unmatched bases: 7. CDR3 nucleotides: TGTGCCAGCAGCCAACCCCTGGACAGGGGGGAGAACACTGAAGCTTTCTTT. Translated, it gives CASSQPLDRGENTEAFF.

The chain combines TRBV11-3 with TRBJ2-1; 7 bases fit TRBD2. The CDR3 covers 16 residues. In germline, CDR1 is SGHNT, CDR2 YENEEA. V dropped 4 bases and J dropped 4; count of bases not matched to a gene: 10. The CDR3 DNA reads TGTGCCAGCAGCTCCCGACCAGCGGGGCTATACAATGAGCAGTTCTTC. This sequence encodes CASSSRPAGLYNEQFF.

The genes are TRBV7-3 and TRBJ2-1; TRBD1 is a possible D gene (5 bases). The end of the DNA aligns better with TRBJ2-7, so the J call may be wrong. Germline CDR1 SGHTA, CDR2 FQGTGA. The CDR3 has 17 residues. DNA for the CDR3: TGTGCCAGCAGCCCGAGTGTTGGGGCCCTCTCCTACAATGAGCAGTACTTC. As protein: CASSPSVGALSYNEQYF.

The chain combines TRBV6-1 with TRBJ2-6, with a possible D match to TRBD2 (5 bases). This CDR3 spans 17 amino acids. Germline CDR1 reads MNHNS; CDR2 reads SASEGT. The V end was cut by 2 bases, the J end by 3 bases, with 14 bases between. The CDR3, as DNA: TGTGCCAGCAGTGAACTTGAGGGATTCGGTGGGGCCAACGTCCTGACTTTC. It yields the protein CASSELEGFGGANVLTF.

On this clonotype itself: One junction end disagrees with the germline gene, perhaps due to a read error. The genes are TRBV20-1 and TRBJ2-1; possible D gene TRBD2, 6 bases. Germline CDR1 DFQATT, CDR2 SNEGSKA (reference sequence). The CDR3 is made up of 14 amino acids. The CDR3 DNA reads as TGCAGTGCTAGTTATAGCGGTGGGAGGAATGAGCAGTTATTC. Its protein product is CSASYSGGRNEQLF.

This clonotype was seen once. J is TRBJ2-1 and V is TRBV28; 12 positions agree with TRBD2. This CDR3 is 13 amino acids long. Per germline, CDR1 MDHEN and CDR2 SYDVKM. V trimming: 6 bases; J trimming: 8 bases; junction bases outside the gene matches: 2. The CDR3 loop is CASRLAGGYEQFF. DNA of the CDR3: TGTGCCAGCAGACTAGCGGGAGGTTATGAGCAGTTCTTC. The full variable domain, rest sourced from reference TRBV28 and TRBJ2-1, is DVKVTQSSRYLVKRTGEKVFLECVQDMDHENMFWYRQDPGLGLRLIYFSYDVKMKEKGDIPEGYSVSREKKERFSLILESASTNQTSMYLCASRLAGGYEQFFGPGTRLTVL.

This chain links TRBV5-1 with TRBJ2-1; TRBD2 might be the D (6 bases). There are 14 residues in the CDR3. V lost 5 bases to trimming and J lost 6 bases, with 15 bases between them. Germline V gives CDR1 SGHRS, CDR2 YFSETQ. The DNA for the CDR3 is TGCGCCAGCAGTACCAGGACTATTGGCAATGAGCAGTTCTTC. Translated, it gives CASSTRTIGNEQFF.

J is TRBJ1-2 and V is TRBV27; tentatively, D is TRBD1 (5 bases). The CDR3 totals 15 residues. V was shortened by 3 bases and J by 4 bases, with 15 bases between the two germline ends. Germline V gene lookup returns CDR1 MNHEY and CDR2 SMNVEV (reference sequence). In DNA, the CDR3 is TGTGCCAGCAGTTTTGCCGGAGGGGCACTCTATGGCTACACCTTC. Translation: CASSFAGGALYGYTF.